The 27 T cell receptor beta chains given below trace back to one sample, sequenced in a study of T cell responses to AZD1222 COVID-19 vaccine. Sequencing used immunoSEQ multiplex PCR; TCRdb keeps in-frame clones, though not all of them. The profile shows nearly 110,000 clones, approximately 92% of them singletons. The material was peripheral blood, obtained 28 days after the second AZD1222 dose. These receptor sequences come from an adult who received the AZD1222 COVID-19 vaccine.

The chain employs TRBV27 and TRBJ2-1; TRBD2 agrees at 7 bases. The CDR3 runs 15 residues. Germline loops: CDR1 MNHEY, CDR2 SMNVEV (reference sequence). With V trimmed by 2 bases and J by 4 bases, 5 bases remained unmatched. CDR3 sequence: CASSLAGDIYNEQFF. CDR3 DNA sequence: TGTGCCAGCAGTTTAGCGGGAGATATATACAATGAGCAGTTCTTC.

The chain carries TRBV3-1 (or the pseudogene TRBV3-2) and TRBJ1-1, with 9 bases matching TRBD1. Germline CDR1 is LGHDT and CDR2 is YNNKEL (reference sequence). Losses at the gene ends were 3 bases for V and 1 base for J; bases not matched to a gene: 0. The CDR3 has 14 amino acids. The CDR3 region is CASSQGQGNTEAFF. The DNA of the CDR3 is TGTGCCAGCAGCCAGGGACAGGGGAACACTGAAGCTTTCTTT.

DNA for the CDR3: TGCGCCAGCAGCCAATCGGTCAGGGCCCCTCGGGAGACCCAGTACTTC. It codes for CASSQSVRAPRETQYF. J is TRBJ2-5 and V is TRBV4-1; D may be TRBD1 (5 bases). Per germline, CDR1 MGHRA and CDR2 YSYEKL. The CDR3 has 16 residues. The germline V and J ends were trimmed by 2 bases and 5 bases, with 18 bases remaining between them.

This clone was recorded once. The J gene is TRBJ2-5, the V gene TRBV7-2; TRBD1 is a possible D gene (5 bases). Germline assignment: CDR1 SGHTA and CDR2 FQGNSA. V dropped 5 bases and J dropped 4 bases, with 8 bases sitting between them. This CDR3 region has 12 residues. This CDR3 reads CASSQGRETQYF. CDR3 nucleotide sequence: TGTGCCAGCAGCCAGGGTCGAGAGACCCAGTACTTC.

The chain is built from TRBV5-1 and TRBJ2-1, with TRBD2 matching 10 bases. The germline V gene encodes CDR1 SGHRS and CDR2 YFSETQ. V was pared by 3 bases and J by 4 bases, with 4 bases of the junction left unmatched. The CDR3 is made up of 15 amino acids. The DNA for the CDR3 is TGCGCCAGCAGCTGGAGCGGGGGGGATTACAATGAGCAGTTCTTC. It codes for CASSWSGGDYNEQFF.

This rearrangement joins TRBV30 to TRBJ1-5, with D uncertain. The V end was cut by 4 bases, the J end by 0 bases, with 7 bases between. The CDR3 contains 13 residues. Germline assignment: CDR1 GTSNPN and CDR2 SVGIG (reference sequence). The CDR3 sequence: CAWNTRSNQPQHF. The CDR3 bases are TGTGCCTGGAACACACGTAGCAATCAGCCCCAGCATTTT.

The genes are TRBV5-1 and TRBJ1-2; D unclear. This CDR3 is 14 amino acids long. The V and J ends lost 0 bases and 4 bases respectively, with 10 bases between them. The germline V gene encodes CDR1 SGHRS and CDR2 YFSETQ. The CDR3 region is CASSLEGGSYGYTF. CDR3 DNA: TGCGCCAGCAGCTTGGAAGGAGGGAGCTATGGCTACACCTTC.

This rearrangement joins TRBV30 to TRBJ2-2; D gene ambiguous. V lost 4 bases, J lost 1 base, and 4 bases lay in between. This CDR3 has 12 amino acids. Germline CDR1 and CDR2: GTSNPN and SVGIG (reference sequence). The CDR3 loop is CAWNRNTGELFF. The CDR3 bases are TGTGCCTGGAATCGGAACACCGGGGAGCTGTTTTTT.

The chain combines TRBV3-1 (or the pseudogene TRBV3-2) with TRBJ1-4, with 7 positions matching TRBD1. The CDR3 has 16 residues. Germline V gene data show CDR1 as LGHDT and CDR2 as YNNKEL (reference sequence). V was pared by 4 bases and J by 10 bases, with 15 bases of the junction left unmatched. The CDR3 protein is CASSPGTDNRPVKLFF. CDR3 bases: TGTGCCAGCAGCCCCGGGACAGATAATCGTCCTGTAAAACTGTTTTTT.

This rearrangement joins TRBV28 to TRBJ1-5; D uncertain. The germline V gene has CDR1 MDHEN and CDR2 SYDVKM. The CDR3 has 13 residues. Trimming shortened V by 2 bases and J by 4 bases, and 6 bases separated the two germline ends. CDR3 nucleotide sequence: TGTGCCAGCAGTTTACCAGATAATCAGCCCCAGCATTTT. Its translation: CASSLPDNQPQHF.

The V call is TRBV5-1, the J call TRBJ2-6; the D gene could be TRBD1 or TRBD2 (5 bases each). CDR3 length equals 16 residues. The germline V gene has CDR1 SGHRS and CDR2 YFSETQ. V lost 0 bases and J 0 bases, leaving 7 bases between the germline ends. In nucleotides, the CDR3 is TGCGCCAGCAGCTTGGCGGGGCTCTCTGGGGCCAACGTCCTGACTTTC. This translates into CASSLAGLSGANVLTF.

The chain carries TRBV27 and TRBJ2-5; D uncertain. V dropped 0 bases and J dropped 6 bases, with 8 bases sitting between them. Germline CDR1 and CDR2: MNHEY and SMNVEV (reference sequence). CDR3 size: 13 residues. The CDR3 sequence is CASSLSVGKTQYF. The DNA of the CDR3 is TGTGCCAGCAGTTTATCTGTGGGAAAGACCCAGTACTTC.

This chain links TRBV5-1 with TRBJ2-5; weak D call: TRBD1 (6 bases). The germline V gene has CDR1 SGHRS and CDR2 YFSETQ. V lost 0 bases, J lost 3 bases, and 12 bases lay in between. There are 15 residues in the CDR3. This CDR3 reads CASSLVTGHKETQYF. CDR3 DNA sequence: TGCGCCAGCAGCTTGGTTACGGGACATAAAGAGACCCAGTACTTC.

The chain couples TRBV11-1 to TRBJ1-1; D may be TRBD1 (5 bases). Trimming pared 2 bases from V and 1 base from J, leaving 11 bases between. CDR1 is SGHAT and CDR2 is FQDESV in the germline V gene (reference sequence). The CDR3 totals 15 residues. CDR3 protein: CASSLITGGNTEAFF. The CDR3 coding sequence is TGTGCCAGCAGCTTAATCACAGGCGGGAACACTGAAGCTTTCTTT.

This clone has just one count. This sequence joins TRBV2 and TRBJ2-2; D tentatively reads TRBD1 or TRBD2 (5 bases each). Germline V gene data show CDR1 as SNHLY and CDR2 as FYNNEI. The CDR3 is 13 residues long. V was shortened by 5 bases and J by 8 bases, with 12 bases between the two germline ends. CDR3 nucleotide sequence: TGTGCCAGCAGTTGGGACGGAATAGGGGAGCTGTTTTTT. It yields the protein CASSWDGIGELFF.

The chain joins TRBV6-1 to TRBJ1-1; D gene uncertain. CDR3 size: 15 residues. The V gene lost 2 bases and the J gene lost 5 bases, with 15 bases spanning the gap. Germline V gene lookup returns CDR1 MNHNS and CDR2 SASEGT. The DNA for the CDR3 is TGTGCCAGCAGTGAACAGGAAGGCCTGGGAACTGAAGCTTTCTTT. This sequence encodes CASSEQEGLGTEAFF.

In its sample, this clone was seen once. The J gene is TRBJ2-3, the V gene TRBV29-1; TRBD1 aligns across 8 bases. V dropped 6 bases and J dropped 1; count of bases not matched to a gene: 6. Germline assignment: CDR1 SQVTM and CDR2 ANQGSEA. The CDR3 extends over 14 amino acids. The CDR3 here is CSVGQGLGTDTQYF. In nucleotides, the CDR3 is TGCAGCGTCGGACAGGGTTTGGGCACAGATACGCAGTATTTT.

DNA for the CDR3: TGTGCCAGCAGCCAACGGGTGGCGGGGGGTGAGCAGTTCTTC. It encodes CASSQRVAGGEQFF. The chain employs TRBV11-2 and TRBJ2-1; 8 nucleotides line up with TRBD2. The germline V gene has CDR1 SGHAT and CDR2 FQNNGV. With V trimmed by 5 bases and J by 9 bases, 9 bases remained unmatched. The CDR3 extends over 14 amino acids.

The chain combines TRBV9 with TRBJ2-7; 9 nucleotides align to TRBD2. CDR1 is SGDLS and CDR2 is YYNGEE in the germline V gene. Trimming removed 3 bases from V and 2 bases from J; junction bases left unmatched: 3. The CDR3 is 14 residues long. CDR3 nucleotides: TGTGCCAGCAGCGCTAGCGGGACGACCTACGAGCAGTACTTC. Translation: CASSASGTTYEQYF.

The chain employs TRBV6-1 and TRBJ1-4; D is perhaps TRBD1 (5 bases). Per the germline V gene, CDR1 is MNHNS and CDR2 is SASEGT. The CDR3 loop spans 14 amino acids. Trimming pared 3 bases from V and 7 bases from J, leaving 12 bases between. This chain's CDR3 is CASSDRGRSEKLFF. CDR3 sequence (DNA): TGTGCCAGCAGTGATAGGGGTAGGAGTGAAAAACTGTTTTTT.

CDR3 sequence reads: CASSQDYGQLIYGYTF. The CDR3, as DNA: TGCGCCAGCAGCCAAGATTACGGCCAGCTGATCTATGGCTACACCTTC. J is TRBJ1-2 and V is TRBV4-1, with D hard to call. The length of the CDR3 is 16 residues. Germline assignment: CDR1 MGHRA and CDR2 YSYEKL. V was shortened by 0 bases and J by 4 bases, with 15 bases between the two germline ends.

The DNA of the CDR3 is TGTGCCAGTAGTAGCGAGGGGCCGCAGGGAAATAGCAATCAGCCCCAGCATTTT. Its protein product is CASSSEGPQGNSNQPQHF. V usage is TRBV19 and J usage is TRBJ1-5; a possible D gene is TRBD1 (5 bases). CDR1 and CDR2 (germline): LNHDA, SQIVND (reference sequence). This CDR3 is built from 18 residues. Trimming stripped 4 bases from V and 0 bases from J, with 19 bases between.

The chain is built from TRBV4-2 and TRBJ1-5; tentative D call: TRBD1 (5 bases). The CDR3 covers 15 residues. Per germline, CDR1 LGHNA and CDR2 YNFKEQ. Trimming pared 0 bases from V and 10 bases from J, leaving 16 bases between. The CDR3 region is CASSQDFGTSDPQHF. The CDR3 nucleotides read TGTGCCAGCAGCCAAGATTTTGGGACGTCGGACCCCCAGCATTTT.

The chain recombines TRBV29-1 with TRBJ1-4; weak D call: TRBD1 (5 bases). Per the germline V gene, CDR1 is SQVTM and CDR2 is ANQGSEA. The CDR3 totals 11 residues. V lost 6 bases and J 7 bases, leaving 9 bases between the germline ends. CDR3 DNA: TGCAGCGTGCAGGGTATTGAAAAACTGTTTTTT. Translated: CSVQGIEKLFF.

This clone occurred a few times. The gene calls are TRBV4-3 and TRBJ1-1, with D possibly being TRBD1 (6 bases). This CDR3 comprises 14 residues. CDR1 is LGHNA and CDR2 is YSLEER in the germline V gene. V gave up 0 bases and J gave up 5 bases, with 10 bases separating them. DNA for the CDR3: TGCGCCAGCAGCCAAGATGCAGGGGTGACTGAAGCTTTCTTT. Its translation is CASSQDAGVTEAFF.

This chain connects TRBV5-1 to TRBJ2-1; tentatively, D is TRBD2 (6 bases). The ends were cut back, 4 bases at V and 3 bases at J, with 17 bases in the middle. CDR3 length equals 16 residues. Germline V gene sequence: CDR1 SGHRS, CDR2 YFSETQ. Here the CDR3 reads CASSDTGREDYNEQFF. As DNA, the CDR3 is TGCGCCAGCAGCGACACCGGGCGGGAAGACTACAATGAGCAGTTCTTC. The whole variable domain, filled in from reference TRBV5-1 and TRBJ2-1, reads KAGVTQTPRYLIKTRGQQVTLSCSPISGHRSVSWYQQTPGQGLQFLFEYFSETQRNKGNFPGRFSGRQFSNSRSEMNVSTLELGDSALYLCASSDTGREDYNEQFFGPGTRLTVL.

This clone has only one observation. V gene TRBV6-5 combines with J gene TRBJ2-1; D possibly corresponds to TRBD1 (6 bases). Germline V gene lookup returns CDR1 MNHEY and CDR2 SVGAGI. V lost 6 bases and J 7 bases, leaving 13 bases between the germline ends. The CDR3 extends over 13 amino acids. The DNA for the CDR3 is TGTGCCAGCAGAGGGGACAACCGGAATGAGCAGTTCTTC. Translating it yields CASRGDNRNEQFF.